Listed here are 14 T cell receptor beta chains from one sample, sequenced in a study of T cell responses to AZD1222 COVID-19 vaccine. Measured with immunoSEQ multiplex PCR; TCRdb has only the in-frame clones, and not every one. This sample has 130,000 or so clones, with about 93% found just once. The material sequenced was peripheral blood, taken on day 0 of AZD1222 vaccination. These receptors came from an adult in good health.

This clone was recorded once. This chain connects TRBV2 to TRBJ2-3; 8 nucleotides agree with TRBD2. Germline CDR1 reads SNHLY; CDR2 reads FYNNEI. The CDR3 has 14 residues. V shed 7 bases and J 6 bases; nucleotides not matched to a gene: 9. CDR3 DNA sequence: TGTGCCAGCACCCCCAGCGGGGGTAGGGATACGCAGTATTTT. This encodes CASTPSGGRDTQYF.

The chain employs TRBV7-8 and TRBJ2-7; the match to TRBD2 covers 10 bases. The CDR3 loop spans 13 amino acids. V lost 7 bases to trimming and J lost 3 bases; unmatched junction nucleotides: 3. The germline CDR1 and CDR2 sequences are SGHVS and FQNEAQ. For the CDR3, the DNA is TGTGCCAGCATGCTAGCGGGGGTCTACGAGCAGTACTTC. It encodes CASMLAGVYEQYF.

The V gene is TRBV11-2, the J gene TRBJ1-4; no clear D gene. This CDR3 is built from 12 residues. V was trimmed by 1 base and J by 7 bases, leaving 4 bases between them. CDR1 is SGHAT and CDR2 is FQNNGV in the germline V gene. CDR3 in amino acids: CASSLVGEKLFF. CDR3 sequence (DNA): TGTGCCAGCAGCTTAGTCGGTGAAAAACTGTTTTTT.

This sequence joins TRBV13 and TRBJ2-7; the D gene is possibly TRBD2 (6 bases). The CDR3 spans 17 residues. CDR1 PRHDT and CDR2 FYEKMQ come from the germline V gene (reference sequence). Deletions cut 1 base from V and 7 bases from J, with 23 bases between. CDR3 nucleotides: TGTGCCAGCAGCTTAGAGGGAGGACGGCAAAATCCATGTGAGCAGTACTTC. It translates to CASSLEGGRQNPCEQYF.

The chain uses TRBV19 and TRBJ2-7; 9 bases agree with TRBD1. Germline V gene data show CDR1 as LNHDA and CDR2 as SQIVND (reference sequence). After removal of 5 bases from V and 2 bases from J, the junction contained 7 bases not matched to a gene. The CDR3 extends over 15 amino acids. The CDR3 sequence: CASSLGTGLTYEQYF. Here the CDR3 DNA reads TGTGCCAGTAGTCTAGGGACAGGGCTTACCTACGAGCAGTACTTC.

V gene TRBV2 combines with J gene TRBJ1-1; TRBD1 agrees at 8 bases. V trimming: 6 bases; J trimming: 5 bases; junction bases outside the gene matches: 8. CDR3 size: 14 residues. Germline CDR1 is SNHLY and CDR2 is FYNNEI. CDR3 residues: CASRVGQGGTEAFF. Written as DNA, the CDR3 is TGTGCCAGCAGAGTTGGACAGGGCGGGACTGAAGCTTTCTTT.

The rearrangement links TRBV30 to TRBJ1-2; weak D call: TRBD1 (5 bases). Trimming stripped 2 bases from V and 4 bases from J, with 14 bases between. This CDR3 contains 14 residues. Germline CDR1 reads GTSNPN; CDR2 reads SVGIG (reference sequence). CDR3 loop: CAWSPQGTGYGYTF. Written as DNA, the CDR3 is TGTGCCTGGAGTCCCCAGGGTACAGGCTATGGCTACACCTTC.

The chain uses TRBV20-1 and TRBJ1-5, with 11 bases fitting TRBD1. CDR1 DFQATT and CDR2 SNEGSKA come from the germline V gene (reference sequence). The V gene end was trimmed by 3 bases and the J gene end by 3 bases; junction bases not matched to a gene: 7. CDR3 size: 16 residues. CDR3 sequence reads: CSASDPGQGVNQPQHF. The CDR3 coding sequence is TGCAGTGCTAGTGATCCGGGACAGGGGGTCAATCAGCCCCAGCATTTT.

The genes are TRBV12-3 or TRBV12-4 and TRBJ2-5, with a tentative D call TRBD2 (7 bases). With 1 base removed from V and 5 bases from J, the gap between germline ends came to 8 bases. The CDR3 is made up of 13 amino acids. DNA of the CDR3: TGTGCCAGCAGTTTAGAGGGGGGGGAGACCCAGTACTTC. It specifies CASSLEGGETQYF.

The chain couples TRBV7-6 to TRBJ2-1; 8 nucleotides align to TRBD2. V gave up 1 base and J gave up 6 bases; unmatched junction bases: 17. Per germline, CDR1 SGHVS and CDR2 FNYEAQ. This CDR3 is 19 amino acids long. In DNA form, the CDR3 reads TGTGCCAGCAGCTTAGGGACGTTAGGGGCGGGGGGTCCCCGCAATGAGCAGTTCTTC. This sequence encodes CASSLGTLGAGGPRNEQFF. The entire variable domain, with the rest obtained from reference TRBV7-6 and TRBJ2-1, is as follows: GAGVSQSPRYKVTKRGQDVALRCDPISGHVSLYWYRQALGQGPEFLTYFNYEAQQDKSGLPNDRFSAERPEGSISTLTIQRTEQRDSAMYRCASSLGTLGAGGPRNEQFFGPGTRLTVL.

V gene TRBV7-9 combines with J gene TRBJ1-2; TRBD1 agrees at 7 bases. Looked up from germline, CDR1 is SEHNR and CDR2 is FQNEAQ (reference sequence). The CDR3 has 14 residues. V trimming: 6 bases; J trimming: 5 bases; junction bases outside the gene matches: 9. CDR3 amino acids: CASSIGTELYGYTF. The DNA for the CDR3 is TGTGCCAGCAGTATTGGGACAGAACTATATGGCTACACCTTC. The variable domain in full, completed from reference TRBV7-9 and TRBJ1-2, reads DTGVSQNPRHKITKRGQNVTFRCDPISEHNRLYWYRQTLGQGPEFLTYFQNEAQLEKSRLLSDRFSAERPKGSFSTLEIQRTEQGDSAMYLCASSIGTELYGYTFGSGTRLTVV.

J is TRBJ2-1 and V is TRBV28; no clear D. Trimming took 8 bases from V and 4 from J, leaving 12 bases between them. CDR1 is MDHEN and CDR2 is SYDVKM in the germline V gene. This CDR3 has 13 residues. The CDR3 DNA reads TGTGCCAGCGCCTTCGGCGTTTACAATGAGCAGTTCTTC. The encoded protein is CASAFGVYNEQFF.

V is TRBV6-1 and J is TRBJ2-7; D possibly corresponds to TRBD1 (6 bases). This CDR3 has 17 amino acids. V was trimmed by 2 bases and J by 3 bases, leaving 20 bases between them. Germline CDR1 is MNHNS and CDR2 is SASEGT. CDR3 nucleotide sequence: TGTGCCAGCAGTGAATACAACACAGGGTTTGCACTCTACGAGCAGTACTTC. This sequence encodes CASSEYNTGFALYEQYF.

The chain couples TRBV6-6 to TRBJ2-2; 11 bases are shared with TRBD1. The V gene's germline CDR1 is MNHNY and CDR2 SVGAGI (reference sequence). CDR3 size: 17 residues. After removal of 5 bases from V and 5 bases from J, the junction contained 10 bases not matched to a gene. CDR3 residues: CASSRPGTGGRTGELFF. CDR3 nucleotide sequence: TGTGCCAGCAGTCGACCCGGGACAGGGGGTCGGACCGGGGAGCTGTTTTTT.